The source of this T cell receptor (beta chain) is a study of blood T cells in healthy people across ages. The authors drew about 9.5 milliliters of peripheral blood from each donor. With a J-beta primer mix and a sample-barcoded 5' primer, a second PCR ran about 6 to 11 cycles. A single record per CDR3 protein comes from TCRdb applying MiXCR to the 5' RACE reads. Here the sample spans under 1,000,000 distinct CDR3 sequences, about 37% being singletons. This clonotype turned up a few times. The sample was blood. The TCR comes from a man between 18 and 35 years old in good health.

The CDR3 sequence: CASSQDPDRGTTQYF. The CDR3 DNA reads TGTGCCAGCAGCCAAGACCCGGACAGGGGGACGACGCAGTATTTT. The rearrangement uses TRBV3-1 and TRBJ2-3, with 10 bases that match TRBD1. This CDR3 spans 15 amino acids. J gave up 9 bases and V 0 bases, and 6 bases lay outside the gene matches. Germline CDR1 and CDR2: LGHDT and YNNKEL (reference sequence).